This section outlines one TCR beta chain sequence together with its context. This sample is part of a study of blood T cells in healthy people across ages. This CDR3 spans 13 amino acids. The V end was cut by 1 base, the J end by 5 bases, with 8 bases between. CDR1 is LNHNV and CDR2 is YYDKDF in the germline V gene (reference sequence). A J-beta primer mix and a sample-barcoded 5' primer were used in a second PCR of about 7 to 11 cycles. TCRdb processed the 5' RACE reads anew with MiXCR; each CDR3 protein has one entry. The data contain some 1.7 million distinct CDR3 sequences, approximately 30% of them singletons.

This TCR was recovered from a woman in her thirties in good health. The chain links TRBV15 to TRBJ2-5; D gene ambiguous. Material for sequencing was blood. In DNA form, the CDR3 reads TGTGCCACCAGCAGAGGCTTTACGGAGACCCAGTACTTC. This translates into CATSRGFTETQYF.